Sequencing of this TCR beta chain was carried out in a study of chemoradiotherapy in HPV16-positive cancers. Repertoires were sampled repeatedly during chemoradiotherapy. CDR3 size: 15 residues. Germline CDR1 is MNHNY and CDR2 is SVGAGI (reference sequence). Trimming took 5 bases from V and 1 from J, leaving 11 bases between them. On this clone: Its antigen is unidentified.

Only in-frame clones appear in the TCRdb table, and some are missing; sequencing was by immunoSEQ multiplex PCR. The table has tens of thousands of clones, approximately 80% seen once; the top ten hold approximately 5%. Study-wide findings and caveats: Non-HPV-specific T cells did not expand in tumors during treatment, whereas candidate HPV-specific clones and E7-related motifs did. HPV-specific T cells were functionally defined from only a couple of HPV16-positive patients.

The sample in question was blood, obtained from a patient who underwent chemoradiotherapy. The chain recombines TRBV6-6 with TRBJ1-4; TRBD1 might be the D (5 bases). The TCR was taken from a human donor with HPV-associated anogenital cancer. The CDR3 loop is CASSRLRVTNEKLFF. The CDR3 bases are TGTGCCAGCAGTCGCCTCAGGGTAACTAATGAAAAACTGTTTTTT.